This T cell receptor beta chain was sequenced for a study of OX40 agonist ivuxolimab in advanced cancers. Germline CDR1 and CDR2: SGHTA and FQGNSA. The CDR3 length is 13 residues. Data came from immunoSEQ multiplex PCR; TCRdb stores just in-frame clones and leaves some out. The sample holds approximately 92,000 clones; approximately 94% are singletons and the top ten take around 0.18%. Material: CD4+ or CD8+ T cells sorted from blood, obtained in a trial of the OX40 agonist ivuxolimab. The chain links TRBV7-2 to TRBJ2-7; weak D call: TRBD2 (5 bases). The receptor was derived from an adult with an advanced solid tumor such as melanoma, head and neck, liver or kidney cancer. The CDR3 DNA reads TGTGCAACAGCCGCCGGGGTCTCATATGAGCAGTACTTC. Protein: CATAAGVSYEQYF.